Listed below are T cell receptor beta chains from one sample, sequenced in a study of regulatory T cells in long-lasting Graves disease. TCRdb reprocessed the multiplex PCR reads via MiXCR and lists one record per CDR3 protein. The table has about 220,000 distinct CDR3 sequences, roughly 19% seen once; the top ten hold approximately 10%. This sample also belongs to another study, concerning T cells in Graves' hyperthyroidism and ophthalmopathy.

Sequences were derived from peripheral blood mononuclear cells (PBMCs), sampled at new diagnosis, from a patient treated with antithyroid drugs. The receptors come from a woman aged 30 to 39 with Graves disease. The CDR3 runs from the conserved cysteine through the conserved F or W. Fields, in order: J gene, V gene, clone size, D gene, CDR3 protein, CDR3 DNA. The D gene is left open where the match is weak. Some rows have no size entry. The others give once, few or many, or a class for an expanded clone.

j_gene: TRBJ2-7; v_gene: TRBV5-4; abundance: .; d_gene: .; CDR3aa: CASSLSSQGLYEQYF; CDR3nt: TGTGCCAGCAGCTTGTCCTCTCAGGGTCTCTACGAGCAGTACTTC
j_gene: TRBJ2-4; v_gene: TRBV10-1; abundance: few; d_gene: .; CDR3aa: CASSDPGAVIQYF; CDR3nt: TGCGCCAGCAGTGATCCGGGGGCGGTCATTCAGTACTTC
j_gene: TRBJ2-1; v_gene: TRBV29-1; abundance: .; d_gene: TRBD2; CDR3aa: CSVEDLASGSYNEQFF; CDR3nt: TGCAGCGTTGAAGATCTTGCTAGCGGGAGCTACAATGAGCAGTTCTTC
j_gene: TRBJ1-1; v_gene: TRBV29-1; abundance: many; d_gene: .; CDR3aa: CSVLNRPTVNTEAFF; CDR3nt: TGCAGCGTTCTAAATCGTCCGACAGTGAACACTGAAGCTTTCTTT
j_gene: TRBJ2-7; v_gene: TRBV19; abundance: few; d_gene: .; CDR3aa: CASRLRGTAYEQYF; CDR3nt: TGTGCCAGTAGGTTAAGGGGGACGGCCTACGAGCAGTACTTC
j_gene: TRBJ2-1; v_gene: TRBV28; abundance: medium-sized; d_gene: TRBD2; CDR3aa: CASSLRTSSGNEQFF; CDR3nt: TGTGCCAGCAGTTTAAGGACTAGCAGTGGGAATGAGCAGTTCTTC
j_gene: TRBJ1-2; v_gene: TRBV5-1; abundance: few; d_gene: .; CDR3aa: CASWAGFFRGLVYGYTF; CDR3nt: TGCGCCAGCTGGGCGGGTTTTTTTCGAGGGCTTGTCTATGGCTACACCTTC
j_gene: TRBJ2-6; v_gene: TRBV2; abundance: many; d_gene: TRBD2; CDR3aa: CARTSGANVLTF; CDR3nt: TGTGCCAGGACTAGCGGGGCCAACGTCCTGACTTTC
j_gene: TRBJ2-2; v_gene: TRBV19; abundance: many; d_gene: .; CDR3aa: CATAEASNTGELFF; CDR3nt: TGTGCCACCGCCGAAGCATCGAACACCGGGGAGCTGTTTTTT
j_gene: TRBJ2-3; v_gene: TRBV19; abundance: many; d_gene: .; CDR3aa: CASSIGPLRADTQYF; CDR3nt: TGTGCCAGTAGTATAGGCCCTCTAAGGGCGGATACGCAGTATTTT
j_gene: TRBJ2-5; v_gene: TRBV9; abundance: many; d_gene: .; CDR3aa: CASSVGSPTGETQYF; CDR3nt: TGTGCCAGCAGCGTCGGCAGTCCTACAGGGGAGACCCAGTACTTC
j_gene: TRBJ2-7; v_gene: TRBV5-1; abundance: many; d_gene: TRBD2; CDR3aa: CASSRGLAGGLKQYF; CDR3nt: TGCGCCAGCAGCCGGGGACTAGCGGGAGGTTTGAAGCAGTACTTC
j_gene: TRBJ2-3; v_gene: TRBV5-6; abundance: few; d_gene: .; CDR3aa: CASSLVVAGAGSTSTDTQYF; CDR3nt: TGTGCCAGCAGCTTGGTTGTGGCCGGGGCGGGTTCTACTAGCACAGATACGCAGTATTTT
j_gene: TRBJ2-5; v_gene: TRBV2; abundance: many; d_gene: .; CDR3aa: CASSDHRARSQETQYF; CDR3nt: TGTGCCAGCAGTGACCACAGGGCTCGGAGCCAAGAGACCCAGTACTTC
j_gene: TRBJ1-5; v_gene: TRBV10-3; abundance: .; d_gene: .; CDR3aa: CAISSIVGLGQPQHF; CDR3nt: TGTGCCATCAGCTCGATAGTGGGTTTAGGGCAGCCCCAGCATTTT
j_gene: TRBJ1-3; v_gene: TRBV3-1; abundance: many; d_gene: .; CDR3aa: CASSRVTSGSSGNTIYF; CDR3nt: TGTGCCAGCAGCCGCGTGACTTCAGGGAGCTCTGGAAACACCATATATTTT
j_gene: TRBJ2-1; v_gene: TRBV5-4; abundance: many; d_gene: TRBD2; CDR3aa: CASIRGGGYNEQFF; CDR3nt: TGTGCCAGCATTCGGGGGGGGGGCTACAATGAGCAGTTCTTC
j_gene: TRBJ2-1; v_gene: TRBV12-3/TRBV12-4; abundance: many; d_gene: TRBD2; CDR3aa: CASSLVLAGSNEQFF; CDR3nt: TGTGCCAGCAGTTTGGTATTAGCGGGGAGCAATGAGCAGTTCTTC
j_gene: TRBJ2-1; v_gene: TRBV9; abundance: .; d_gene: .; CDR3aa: CASSVGQTSYNEQFF; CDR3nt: TGTGCCAGCAGCGTAGGACAGACCTCCTACAATGAGCAGTTCTTC
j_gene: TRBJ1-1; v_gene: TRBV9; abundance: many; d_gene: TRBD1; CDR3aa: CASSAGQPNTEAFF; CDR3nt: TGTGCCAGCAGCGCGGGACAGCCAAACACTGAAGCTTTCTTT
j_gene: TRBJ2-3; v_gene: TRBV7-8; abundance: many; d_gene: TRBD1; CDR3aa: CASSDGRQGGTDTQYF; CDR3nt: TGTGCCAGCAGCGACGGCCGACAGGGGGGCACAGATACGCAGTATTTT
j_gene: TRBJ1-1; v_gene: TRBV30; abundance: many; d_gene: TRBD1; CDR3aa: CASRGSFLNTEAFF; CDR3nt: TGTGCCTCCAGGGGGAGCTTCCTGAACACTGAAGCTTTCTTT
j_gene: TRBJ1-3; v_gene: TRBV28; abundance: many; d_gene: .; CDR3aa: CASTPRGSGNTIYF; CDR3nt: TGTGCCAGCACCCCTAGGGGTAGTGGAAACACCATATATTTT
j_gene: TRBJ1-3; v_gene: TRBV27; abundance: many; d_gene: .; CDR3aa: CASSLSGATLGPSGNTIYF; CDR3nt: TGTGCCAGCAGTTTATCGGGGGCAACGTTGGGGCCCTCTGGAAACACCATATATTTT
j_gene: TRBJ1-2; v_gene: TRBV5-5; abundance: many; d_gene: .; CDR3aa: CASSSGTHGYTF; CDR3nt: TGCGCCAGCAGTTCAGGGACCCATGGCTACACCTTC
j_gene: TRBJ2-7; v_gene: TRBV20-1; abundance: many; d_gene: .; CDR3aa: CSAITGGFHEQYF; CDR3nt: TGCAGTGCTATCACCGGAGGGTTCCACGAGCAGTACTTC
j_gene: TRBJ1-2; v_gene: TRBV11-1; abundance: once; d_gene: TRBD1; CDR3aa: CASSPGGLDYGYTF; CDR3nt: TGTGCCAGCAGCCCAGGGGGCCTCGACTATGGCTACACCTTC
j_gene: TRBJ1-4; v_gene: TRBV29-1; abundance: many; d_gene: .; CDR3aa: CSVGLPGGINEKLFF; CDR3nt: TGCAGCGTTGGCCTCCCGGGTGGTATTAATGAAAAACTGTTTTTT
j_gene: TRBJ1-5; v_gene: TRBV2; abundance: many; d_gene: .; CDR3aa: CASSDRFNQPQHF; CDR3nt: TGTGCCAGCAGTGACCGGTTCAATCAGCCCCAGCATTTT
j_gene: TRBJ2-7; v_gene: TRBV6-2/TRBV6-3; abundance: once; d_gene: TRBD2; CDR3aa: CASSYNSGTSYEQYF; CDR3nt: TGTGCCAGCAGTTATAATAGCGGGACATCCTACGAGCAGTACTTC
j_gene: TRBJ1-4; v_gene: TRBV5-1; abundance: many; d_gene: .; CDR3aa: CASSPGTSNEKLFF; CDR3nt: TGCGCCAGCAGCCCTGGAACTTCTAATGAAAAACTGTTTTTT
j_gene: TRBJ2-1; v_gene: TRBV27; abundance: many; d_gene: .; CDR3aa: CASSFGPHRVPSSYNEQFF; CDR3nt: TGTGCCAGCAGTTTTGGTCCTCACAGGGTCCCGAGCTCCTACAATGAGCAGTTCTTC
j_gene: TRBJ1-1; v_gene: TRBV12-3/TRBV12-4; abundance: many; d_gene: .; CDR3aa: CASSFEGRAEAFF; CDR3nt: TGTGCCAGCAGTTTTGAGGGGCGGGCTGAAGCTTTCTTT
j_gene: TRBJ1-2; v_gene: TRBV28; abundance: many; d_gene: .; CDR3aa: CASSPPGGNYGYTF; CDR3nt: TGTGCCAGCAGTCCCCCGGGGGGGAACTATGGCTACACCTTC
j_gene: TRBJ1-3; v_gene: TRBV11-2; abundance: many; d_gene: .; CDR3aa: CASSSQGLRLGNTIYF; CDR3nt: TGTGCCAGCAGCTCTCAGGGGCTACGCCTTGGAAACACCATATATTTT
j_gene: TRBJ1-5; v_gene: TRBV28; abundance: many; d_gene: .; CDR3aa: CASSFVGRGNQPQHF; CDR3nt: TGTGCCAGCAGTTTCGTCGGCAGGGGCAATCAGCCCCAGCATTTT